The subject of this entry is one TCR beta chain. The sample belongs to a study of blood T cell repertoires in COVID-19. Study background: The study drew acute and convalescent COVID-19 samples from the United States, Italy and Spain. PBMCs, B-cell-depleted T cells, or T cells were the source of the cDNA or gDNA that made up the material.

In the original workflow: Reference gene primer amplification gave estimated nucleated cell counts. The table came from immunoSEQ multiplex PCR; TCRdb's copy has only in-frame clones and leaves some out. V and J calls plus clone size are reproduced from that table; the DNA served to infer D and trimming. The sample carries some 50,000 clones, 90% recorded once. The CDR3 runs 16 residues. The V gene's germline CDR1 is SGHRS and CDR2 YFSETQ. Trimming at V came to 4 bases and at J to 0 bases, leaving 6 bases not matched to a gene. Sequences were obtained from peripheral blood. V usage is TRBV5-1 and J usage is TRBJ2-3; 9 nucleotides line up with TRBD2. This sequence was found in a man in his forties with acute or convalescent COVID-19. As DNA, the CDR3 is TGCGCCAGCAGCCTCCCTAGCGGGATGAGCACAGATACGCAGTATTTT. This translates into CASSLPSGMSTDTQYF.